Each of the 29 T cell receptor beta chains below was sequenced from the same sample in a study of blood T cell repertoires in COVID-19. The protocol was immunoSEQ multiplex PCR, while the TCRdb copy is restricted to in-frame clones and leaves out a portion. Of 90,000 to 100,000 clones detected, 65% to 85% appear once; the ten largest clones hold around 2%. Sequences were obtained from peripheral blood. These receptors came from a man between 65 and 85 years old with active or convalescent COVID-19.

V gene TRBV2 combines with J gene TRBJ1-6, with 8 bases that match TRBD1. CDR3 size: 14 residues. Germline CDR1 is SNHLY and CDR2 is FYNNEI. The ends lost 6 bases at V and 8 bases at J; junction bases unmatched: 6. In DNA form, the CDR3 reads TGTGCCAGCAGACCGGACAGGGACGATTCACCCCTCCACTTT. Its translation is CASRPDRDDSPLHF.

The V gene is TRBV28, the J gene TRBJ2-7, with 7 bases identical to TRBD2. The junction had 8 bases not matched to a gene; V was cut back by 6 bases and J by 3 bases. Germline assignment: CDR1 MDHEN and CDR2 SYDVKM. CDR3 length: 14 amino acids. CDR3 sequence: CASRIEGRVYEQYF. The CDR3 nucleotides are TGTGCCAGCAGAATCGAAGGGAGGGTCTACGAGCAGTACTTC.

The rearrangement joins TRBV19 to TRBJ1-1, with D maybe TRBD1 (6 bases). The CDR3 is made up of 13 amino acids. The V gene's germline CDR1 is LNHDA and CDR2 SQIVND (reference sequence). V lost 2 bases to trimming and J lost 6 bases, with 10 bases between them. CDR3 region: CASSIQGRAEAFF. CDR3 in DNA: TGTGCCAGTAGTATACAGGGGAGGGCTGAAGCTTTCTTT.

The chain employs TRBV28 and TRBJ2-6; 8 bases line up with TRBD1. This CDR3 has 15 residues. Germline CDR1 MDHEN, CDR2 SYDVKM. After removal of 6 bases from V and 3 bases from J, the junction contained 4 bases not matched to a gene. The CDR3 reads CASSSTGVGANVLTF. In DNA, the CDR3 is TGTGCCAGCAGCTCGACAGGGGTTGGGGCCAACGTCCTGACTTTC.

The V gene is TRBV28, the J gene TRBJ2-1; the match to TRBD1 covers 7 bases. Germline CDR1 reads MDHEN; CDR2 reads SYDVKM. CDR3 length: 18 amino acids. V was clipped by 5 bases and J by 9 bases; unmatched bases: 22. CDR3 loop: CASSLRVVRDRDKGEQFF. The CDR3 nucleotides are TGTGCCAGCAGTCTACGAGTAGTCCGGGACAGAGATAAGGGTGAGCAGTTCTTC.

This clone was seen only once. The genes are TRBV9 and TRBJ1-2; no definite D call. The CDR3 extends over 15 amino acids. Germline loops: CDR1 SGDLS, CDR2 YYNGEE. Trimming removed 0 bases from V and 3 bases from J, with 12 bases in between. The CDR3 sequence is CASSVATGRDYGYTF. The CDR3 DNA reads TGTGCCAGCAGCGTAGCTACCGGGAGGGACTATGGCTACACCTTC.

The chain carries TRBV21-1 and TRBJ1-2. TRBV21-1 is a recognized pseudogene. The CDR3 sequence is 13 residues long. This chain's CDR3 is CASSSVGNYGYTF. CDR3 DNA sequence: TGTGCCAGCAGCAGTGTCGGGAACTATGGCTACACCTTC.

V is TRBV12-3 or TRBV12-4 and J is TRBJ1-5; D gene unclear. V lost 3 bases and J 7 bases, leaving 10 bases between the germline ends. The CDR3 runs 13 residues. The CDR3 DNA follows: TGTGCCAGCAGTTTGATGGGCGGGCAGCCCCAGCATTTT. Protein sequence: CASSLMGGQPQHF.

This chain connects TRBV25-1 to TRBJ1-1; D possibly corresponds to TRBD1 (6 bases). CDR1 is MGHDK and CDR2 is SYGVNS in the germline V gene. V was trimmed by 4 bases and J by 4 bases, leaving 19 bases between them. The CDR3 has 16 residues. CDR3: CASSARGRRLGTEAFF. DNA of the CDR3: TGTGCCAGCAGTGCCAGGGGTAGAAGATTGGGCACTGAAGCTTTCTTT.

This rearrangement joins TRBV28 to TRBJ1-1; the D gene is possibly TRBD1 (5 bases). The germline gives CDR1 MDHEN, CDR2 SYDVKM. V lost 4 bases, J lost 9 bases, and 15 bases lay in between. The CDR3 length is 13 residues. CDR3 in DNA: TGTGCCAGCAGTTCCACTTCCTCGGACAAAGCTTTCTTT. Translated, it gives CASSSTSSDKAFF. Drawing the rest from reference TRBV28 and TRBJ1-1, the complete variable domain is DVKVTQSSRYLVKRTGEKVFLECVQDMDHENMFWYRQDPGLGLRLIYFSYDVKMKEKGDIPEGYSVSREKKERFSLILESASTNQTSMYLCASSSTSSDKAFFGQGTRLTVV.

This clone appeared a few times. The chain couples TRBV10-1 to TRBJ1-5; D remains ambiguous. V was trimmed by 5 bases and J by 2 bases, leaving 22 bases between them. The CDR3 is 18 amino acids. The germline CDR1 and CDR2 sequences are WNHNN and SYGVQD (reference sequence). The CDR3, as DNA: TGCGCCAGCAGTCCACGAAAAGGGAGTGGATCGGGCAATCAGCCCCAGCATTTT. This gives the protein CASSPRKGSGSGNQPQHF.

This clone was seen once. CDR3: CASSMLGAQETQYF. CDR3 sequence (DNA): TGTGCCAGTAGTATGCTGGGGGCGCAAGAGACCCAGTACTTC. This chain links TRBV19 with TRBJ2-5; weak D call: TRBD1 (6 bases). Trimming cost V 3 bases and J 2 bases, with 10 bases left between them. The CDR3 is 14 amino acids. CDR1 LNHDA and CDR2 SQIVND come from the germline V gene (reference sequence).

This chain joins TRBV6-2 or TRBV6-3 and TRBJ2-5; 13 bases line up with TRBD2. Looked up from germline, CDR1 is MNHEY and CDR2 is SVGEGT. Unmatched junction bases numbered 7, after V lost 2 bases and J lost 7 bases. This CDR3 is 16 amino acids long. In DNA form, the CDR3 reads TGTGCCAGCAGTTACGAGCGGACTAGCGGGGGAGCGACCCAGTACTTC. Its protein is CASSYERTSGGATQYF.

V usage is TRBV5-1 and J usage is TRBJ2-5; no clear D. The V and J ends lost 5 bases and 2 bases respectively, with 13 bases between them. Per germline, CDR1 SGHRS and CDR2 YFSETQ. CDR3 length: 14 residues. The CDR3 protein is CASSNFNPQETQYF. CDR3 nucleotides: TGCGCCAGCAGTAACTTCAATCCTCAAGAGACCCAGTACTTC.

The chain employs TRBV7-9 and TRBJ2-7; D gene ambiguous. CDR3 length: 15 amino acids. V lost 1 base to trimming and J lost 5 bases, with 15 bases between them. Germline-derived CDR1 and CDR2 are SEHNR and FQNEAQ (reference sequence). The CDR3 DNA follows: TGTGCCAGCAGCTTAGGTCGGGTCAGTCAAGACGAGCAGTACTTC. Amino acid sequence: CASSLGRVSQDEQYF.

This clone was counted a single time. The chain is built from TRBV19 and TRBJ1-4; D is possibly TRBD1 (6 bases). Germline V lookup: CDR1 LNHDA, CDR2 SQIVND (reference sequence). The CDR3 covers 14 residues. Trimming stripped 7 bases from V and 7 bases from J, with 16 bases between. CDR3: CASTSRGAPEKLFF. DNA of the CDR3: TGTGCCAGTACCTCCCGGGGGGCCCCTGAAAAACTGTTTTTT.

The V call is TRBV7-3, the J call TRBJ2-2; 7 bases are shared with TRBD1. CDR1 is SGHTA and CDR2 is FQGTGA in the germline V gene. The length of the CDR3 is 15 residues. V lost 2 bases to trimming and J lost 4 bases; unmatched junction nucleotides: 4. CDR3 sequence reads: CASSLQAGGTGELFF. The CDR3 nucleotides read TGTGCCAGCAGCTTACAGGCAGGGGGCACCGGGGAGCTGTTTTTT. The full variable domain, with the rest looked up from reference TRBV7-3 and TRBJ2-2, is GAGVSQTPSNKVTEKGKYVELRCDPISGHTALYWYRQSLGQGPEFLIYFQGTGAADDSGLPNDRFFAVRPEGSVSTLKIQRTERGDSAVYLCASSLQAGGTGELFFGEGSRLTVL.

This sequence joins TRBV3-1 (or the pseudogene TRBV3-2) and TRBJ1-1, with TRBD1 matching 8 bases. Germline CDR1 reads LGHDT; CDR2 reads YNNKEL (reference sequence). CDR3 size: 15 residues. Trimming removed 1 base from V and 3 bases from J; junction bases left unmatched: 4. The CDR3 DNA sequence: TGTGCCAGCAGCCAAGCGGCAGGGGGCCACACTGAAGCTTTCTTT. This gives the protein CASSQAAGGHTEAFF.

The rearrangement joins TRBV28 to TRBJ2-5, with a tentative D call TRBD1 (6 bases). The CDR3 extends over 15 amino acids. Looked up from germline, CDR1 is MDHEN and CDR2 is SYDVKM. V was clipped by 6 bases and J by 5 bases, with 19 bases between them. CDR3 residues: CASSDLLQGAETQYF. CDR3 nucleotide sequence: TGTGCCAGCAGCGACCTCCTACAGGGCGCGGAGACCCAGTACTTC.

This clone occurred a few times. The genes are TRBV28 and TRBJ1-3, with D possibly being TRBD1 (6 bases). V was trimmed by 3 bases and J by 0 bases, leaving 12 bases between them. CDR3 length: 16 amino acids. Germline loops: CDR1 MDHEN, CDR2 SYDVKM. In DNA form, the CDR3 reads TGTGCCAGCAGTTTTTCAGGGGCCAGCTCTGGAAACACCATATATTTT. Amino acids: CASSFSGASSGNTIYF.

This clone was detected once. The V call is TRBV5-6, the J call TRBJ2-7; D may be TRBD1 (5 bases). V lost 0 bases and J 3 bases, leaving 13 bases between the germline ends. The CDR3 has 15 amino acids. The germline V gene has CDR1 SGHDT and CDR2 YYEEEE. The CDR3 loop reads CASSLDGARGYEQYF. The DNA for the CDR3 is TGTGCCAGCAGCTTGGATGGGGCCCGCGGCTACGAGCAGTACTTC.

The chain uses TRBV6-5 and TRBJ1-2, with TRBD1 as a possible D gene (5 bases). The CDR3 is 12 residues long. V lost 6 bases and J lost 3, with 8 bases in between. The V gene's germline CDR1 is MNHEY and CDR2 SVGAGI. The CDR3 coding sequence is TGTGCCAGCAGCACGACAGACTATGGCTACACCTTC. Translating gives CASSTTDYGYTF.

DNA for the CDR3: TGTGCCAGCAGCCAGACAGGGCCGAGCAATCAGCCCCAGCATTTT. Amino acids: CASSQTGPSNQPQHF. The rearrangement links TRBV3-1 (or the pseudogene TRBV3-2) to TRBJ1-5, with 7 bases fitting TRBD1. Germline-derived CDR1 and CDR2 are LGHDT and YNNKEL (reference sequence). V lost 3 bases, J lost 1 base, and 3 bases stayed unmatched. This CDR3 has 15 residues.

The chain carries TRBV5-1 and TRBJ1-2, with D perhaps TRBD1 (5 bases). The length of the CDR3 is 14 residues. Germline V CDR1 and CDR2: SGHRS, YFSETQ. Trimming shortened V by 4 bases and J by 7 bases, and 17 bases separated the two germline ends. This CDR3 is CASSISDTSLGYTF. The CDR3 DNA sequence: TGCGCCAGCAGCATCTCGGACACATCCCTTGGCTACACCTTC.

This chain links TRBV5-8 with TRBJ1-1; D possibly corresponds to TRBD1 (6 bases). The CDR3 consists of 15 residues. V shed 0 bases and J shed 0 bases, with 9 bases lying between them. The germline CDR1 and CDR2 sequences are SGHTS and YDEGEE. This CDR3 reads CASSLEGGVNTEAFF. CDR3 nucleotides: TGTGCCAGCAGCTTGGAGGGGGGGGTGAACACTGAAGCTTTCTTT.

The rearrangement links TRBV28 to TRBJ1-5, with 12 bases identical to TRBD1. The CDR3 consists of 18 residues. The junction had 5 bases not matched to a gene; V was cut back by 2 bases and J by 0 bases. Per the germline V gene, CDR1 is MDHEN and CDR2 is SYDVKM. The CDR3 DNA follows: TGTGCCAGCAGTTTAGAGAGGGACAGGGGGCTTAGCAATCAGCCCCAGCATTTT. Its protein is CASSLERDRGLSNQPQHF.

This chain connects TRBV12-2 to TRBJ1-6. TRBV12-2 is listed as a pseudogene. The CDR3 runs 15 residues. The CDR3 sequence: CASRPTRSIGSPLHF. In DNA, the CDR3 is TGTGCAAGTCGCCCTACGCGGTCGATTGGTTCACCCCTCCACTTT.

The chain is built from TRBV7-9 and TRBJ2-5; TRBD1 matches 8 bases. This CDR3 spans 15 amino acids. The V and J ends lost 2 bases and 5 bases, in that order; junction bases with no gene match: 7. Germline V gene sequence: CDR1 SEHNR, CDR2 FQNEAQ (reference sequence). CDR3 sequence (DNA): TGTGCCAGCAGCTTAAGCAGGACAGGGACGGAGACCCAGTACTTC. This encodes CASSLSRTGTETQYF. Looking up the rest from reference TRBV7-9 and TRBJ2-5 gives the full variable domain: DTGVSQNPRHKITKRGQNVTFRCDPISEHNRLYWYRQTLGQGPEFLTYFQNEAQLEKSRLLSDRFSAERPKGSFSTLEIQRTEQGDSAMYLCASSLSRTGTETQYFGPGTRLLVL.

V gene TRBV19 combines with J gene TRBJ2-2; weak D call: TRBD2 (5 bases). CDR1 is LNHDA and CDR2 is SQIVND in the germline V gene (reference sequence). V was clipped by 4 bases and J by 4 bases, with 7 bases between them. The CDR3 consists of 13 residues. CDR3: CASSRGSTGELFF. The CDR3 DNA sequence: TGTGCCAGTAGTAGAGGGTCCACCGGGGAGCTGTTTTTT.